The present T cell receptor beta chain was sequenced within a study of OX40 agonist ivuxolimab in advanced cancers. Autoimmune disease history or systemic immunosuppression disqualified patients. Trimming cost V 2 bases and J 1 base, with 5 bases left between them. The length of the CDR3 is 13 residues. Per the germline V gene, CDR1 is LNHDA and CDR2 is SQIVND (reference sequence). Study-wide points: Researchers did not establish what antigens the expanded peripheral T cells target. More expanded clones were found, on average, in CD8+ than in CD4+ T cells.

The repertoire was sequenced with immunoSEQ multiplex PCR; TCRdb's copy has only in-frame clones and lacks some. The sample shows 12,000 or so clones, roughly three quarters of them seen only once. Regarding this clone: Its antigen is unknown.

Source: CD4+ or CD8+ T cells sorted from blood, taken in a trial of the OX40 agonist ivuxolimab. This TCR came from an adult with an advanced solid tumor such as melanoma, head and neck, liver or kidney cancer. The chain has TRBV19 and TRBJ1-1; D gene uncertain. The CDR3 here is CASSISQNTEAFF. The CDR3 bases are TGTGCCAGTAGTATAAGTCAGAACACTGAAGCTTTCTTT.